The 3 T cell receptor beta chains reported below all come from one sample, sequenced in a study of blood T cell repertoires in COVID-19. Data came from immunoSEQ multiplex PCR; TCRdb stores just in-frame clones and leaves some out. The sample lists roughly 68,000 clones, about 81% occurring once. Sequenced material: peripheral blood. Receptors originate from a human donor in a cohort sampled during active COVID-19.

V gene TRBV11-3 combines with J gene TRBJ2-3; 8 bases match TRBD2. Germline V gene lookup returns CDR1 SGHNT and CDR2 YENEEA. The CDR3 is 14 residues long. V was clipped by 4 bases and J by 5 bases; unmatched bases: 5. The CDR3 bases are TGTGCCAGCAGCTCGCCCCGGGAGGGAGATACGCAGTATTTT. The encoded protein is CASSSPREGDTQYF.

The J gene is TRBJ1-1, the V gene TRBV19; TRBD1 agrees at 9 bases. This CDR3 is built from 16 residues. J gave up 0 bases and V 6 bases, and 8 bases lay outside the gene matches. The germline gives CDR1 LNHDA, CDR2 SQIVND (reference sequence). This CDR3 is CASSKTGTGLNTEAFF. CDR3 DNA sequence: TGTGCCAGTAGCAAAACCGGGACAGGGTTGAACACTGAAGCTTTCTTT.

The rearrangement uses TRBV4-3 and TRBJ2-1; possible D gene TRBD2, 5 bases. This CDR3 is 17 amino acids long. V lost 4 bases and J 4 bases, leaving 20 bases between the germline ends. The germline V gene encodes CDR1 LGHNA and CDR2 YSLEER. The CDR3 DNA reads as TGCGCCAGCAGCCGCGCCCACGGAGGAGTTCTATACAATGAGCAGTTCTTC. Translation gives CASSRAHGGVLYNEQFF.